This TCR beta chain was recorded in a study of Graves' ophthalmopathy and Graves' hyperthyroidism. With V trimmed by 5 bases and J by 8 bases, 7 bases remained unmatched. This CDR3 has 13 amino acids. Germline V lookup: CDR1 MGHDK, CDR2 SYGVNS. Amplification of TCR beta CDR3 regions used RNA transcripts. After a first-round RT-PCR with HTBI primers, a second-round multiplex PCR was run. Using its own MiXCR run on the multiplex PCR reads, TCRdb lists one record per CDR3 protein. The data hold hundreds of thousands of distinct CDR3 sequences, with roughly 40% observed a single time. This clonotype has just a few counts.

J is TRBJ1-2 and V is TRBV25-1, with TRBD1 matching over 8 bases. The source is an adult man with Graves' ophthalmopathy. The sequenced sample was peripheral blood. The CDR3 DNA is TGTGCCAGCAGTTACTCCAGGGGGCGAGGCTACACCTTC. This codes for CASSYSRGRGYTF.